This TCR beta chain was sequenced in a study of spatial heterogeneity in lung cancer. Study-level information: Beta-chain sequences were consistently detected more often than alpha-chain sequences. Study-wide findings and caveats: Blood showed ubiquitous tumor TCRs more often at resection than at routine follow-up.

Documented time point: sample taken at primary tumor resection. Material for sequencing was whole RNA from tumor, nontumor lung or frozen PBMC, left unsorted. Donors were roughly 70 untreated early-stage non-small cell lung cancer patients. Of note for this clonotype: Its antigen remains unidentified.

With 5 bases clipped from V and 2 bases from J, the junction kept 6 bases outside the gene matches. Germline CDR1 KGHSH, CDR2 LQKENI. The CDR3 loop spans 15 amino acids. The study tagged each TCR cDNA molecule with a unique molecular identifier. TCRdb ran MiXCR on the 5' RACE reads and lists one entry per CDR3 protein. The sample records fewer than 45,000 distinct CDR3 sequences, approximately 7% being singletons. The TCR sequence derives from a female donor with early-stage non-small cell lung cancer. This rearrangement joins TRBV18 to TRBJ1-2; TRBD1 aligns across 9 bases. The sample here was PBMCs, taken at surgery. The CDR3 DNA is TGTGCCAGCTCAATTATGGACAGGGGAAACTATGGCTACACCTTC. Encoded protein: CASSIMDRGNYGYTF.